These 8 T cell receptor beta chains were all obtained from the same sample, sequenced in a study of graft-versus-host responses after intestinal transplantation. These receptors' targets are unknown. Using immunoSEQ multiplex PCR, the repertoire was profiled, and TCRdb retains in-frame clones only, with some absent. The sample shows tens of thousands of clones, 92% of them seen only once. The sample here was unstimulated CD4+ T cells sorted from spleen or lymph node cells, taken before transplant. The receptors shown here come from a human donor who was the organ donor for an intestinal transplant.

This clone was recorded only once. The rearrangement uses TRBV9 and TRBJ2-3, with D perhaps matching TRBD1 (6 bases). The CDR3 has 17 residues. The germline V gene encodes CDR1 SGDLS and CDR2 YYNGEE. Trimming shortened V by 1 base and J by 3 bases, and 18 bases separated the two germline ends. The CDR3 region has the DNA TGTGCCAGCAGCGTAAGGGGCAGGGGAGATGGGACAGATACGCAGTATTTT. It yields the protein CASSVRGRGDGTDTQYF.

The chain couples TRBV2 to TRBJ2-1; D is undetermined. The germline CDR1 and CDR2 sequences are SNHLY and FYNNEI. The CDR3 sequence is 15 residues long. Trimming took off 2 bases at V and 7 bases at J, with 15 bases between the two ends. The CDR3 DNA is TGTGCCAGCAGTGAATTATTGTCAATGGGGAATGAGCAGTTCTTC. It encodes CASSELLSMGNEQFF.

The gene calls are TRBV23-1 and TRBJ1-2; the D gene is possibly TRBD1 (5 bases). TRBV23-1 is placed among ORFs of uncertain function. The V gene lost 2 bases and the J gene lost 7 bases, with 14 bases spanning the gap. CDR3 length equals 14 residues. CDR3 residues: CASSQPGSRCGYTF. CDR3 bases: TGCGCCAGCAGTCAACCAGGGTCAAGATGTGGCTACACCTTC.

The CDR3 DNA reads TGTGCCAGCAGCTTAACGGGGGCCCAGGGGGAAAAACTGTTTTTT. Its translation is CASSLTGAQGEKLFF. This sequence joins TRBV7-3 and TRBJ1-4, with D possibly matching TRBD1 (6 bases). The CDR3 spans 15 residues. CDR1 and CDR2 (germline): SGHTA, FQGTGA. Deletions cut 0 bases from V and 8 bases from J, with 13 bases between.

The chain combines TRBV5-6 with TRBJ2-5; 7 nucleotides align to TRBD2. Trimming cost V 3 bases and J 5 bases; bases outside gene matches: 13. The germline CDR1 and CDR2 sequences are SGHDT and YYEEEE. This CDR3 comprises 16 residues. CDR3 coding DNA: TGTGCCAGCAGCTGGTCATGGGGGAGGGGAGGGGAGACCCAGTACTTC. Translated, it gives CASSWSWGRGGETQYF.

This chain joins TRBV28 and TRBJ1-6, with D tentatively TRBD1 (5 bases). Germline V CDR1 and CDR2: MDHEN, SYDVKM. V dropped 7 bases and J dropped 14 bases, with 18 bases sitting between them. This CDR3 region has 13 residues. The CDR3, as DNA: TGTGCCAGCACCCAAGTTGTGGGGGATACCCTCCACTTT. It encodes CASTQVVGDTLHF.

The chain has TRBV5-4 and TRBJ2-2, with D perhaps being TRBD1 or TRBD2 (5 bases each). The CDR3 is made up of 16 amino acids. The ends were cut back, 1 base at V and 5 bases at J, with 15 bases in the middle. Per germline, CDR1 SGHNT and CDR2 YYREEE (reference sequence). The CDR3 spells CASSLLRRESTGELFF. In DNA, the CDR3 is TGTGCCAGCAGCTTGCTCCGCAGGGAGTCAACCGGGGAGCTGTTTTTT.

The rearrangement joins TRBV5-1 to TRBJ2-5; 11 bases fit TRBD2. Germline trimming cut 0 bases from V and 5 bases from J; bases unmatched to any gene: 3. Germline-derived CDR1 and CDR2 are SGHRS and YFSETQ. The CDR3 spans 15 residues. CDR3 loop: CASSLVLAGGETQYF. CDR3 coding DNA: TGCGCCAGCAGCTTGGTGCTAGCGGGAGGTGAGACCCAGTACTTC.